This TCR beta chain was sequenced for a study of blood T cell repertoires in COVID-19. The wider study: COVID-19 samples collected from the United States, Italy and Spain covered acute and convalescent phases. PBMCs, B-cell-depleted T cells, or T cells were the source of the cDNA or gDNA that made up the material.

Trimming pared 2 bases from V and 11 bases from J, leaving 10 bases between. CDR3 length: 11 residues. The V gene's germline CDR1 is DFQATT and CDR2 SNEGSKA (reference sequence). Original data processing: It was from reference gene primer amplification that nucleated cell counts were estimated. Repertoires were generated with immunoSEQ multiplex PCR, while TCRdb's copy carries only in-frame clones and drops some. V and J calls and clone size are given by that table; D and trimming were obtained from the DNA. The sample includes about 160,000 clones, just under 95% of them seen just once. The chain combines TRBV20-1 with TRBJ1-5; D remains ambiguous. The receptor was derived from a woman aged 45-59 years with acute or convalescent COVID-19. The source material was peripheral blood. CDR3: CSARPPNTQHF. In DNA form, the CDR3 reads TGCAGTGCTAGACCGCCTAATACCCAGCATTTT.